Listed here is a single TCR beta chain. In the authors' methods: Amplified reference gene primers provided the basis for estimating nucleated cell counts. The protocol was immunoSEQ multiplex PCR, while the TCRdb copy is restricted to in-frame clones and leaves out a portion. Clonal size and the V and J genes are those of that table, whereas D and trimming came from the DNA. Found here are some 260,000 clones, around 90% of them singletons; the top ten hold approximately 1.9%. This record belongs to a study of blood T cell repertoires in COVID-19. Study in general: PBMCs, B-cell-depleted T cells, or T cells were the source of the cDNA or gDNA that made up the material.

Looked up from germline, CDR1 is LNHDA and CDR2 is SQIVND (reference sequence). The CDR3 loop spans 16 amino acids. V gave up 6 bases and J gave up 4 bases, with 21 bases separating them. The sequenced sample was PBMCs or T cells enriched from blood (not recorded which). The sequence was collected from a woman between 18 and 29 years old who had recovered from COVID-19. The chain carries TRBV19 and TRBJ2-5; possibly TRBD2 for D (6 bases). CDR3 region: CASSPIAGREIETQYF. The CDR3 region has the DNA TGTGCCAGTAGCCCCATCGCGGGGCGAGAGATAGAGACCCAGTACTTC.